This record looks at one T cell receptor beta chain sequence and its context. The antigen remains unidentified. PCR was performed using 60 Vbeta and 13 Jbeta primers. Repertoires were generated with immunoSEQ multiplex PCR, while TCRdb's copy carries only in-frame clones and drops some. Altogether about 130,000 clones are present, 74% being singletons, with the ten largest covering approximately 4%. Germline loops: CDR1 SGHNT, CDR2 YYREEE (reference sequence). The CDR3 covers 18 residues. V shed 4 bases and J 1 base; nucleotides not matched to a gene: 11. The data originate from a study of cytomegalovirus exposure and HLA in healthy donors. The study's findings and limits: Presence/absence analyses assumed roughly uniform sequencing depth across donors. By a later analysis, the bulk of CMV-associated TCR beta chains appeared HLA-restricted.

V usage is TRBV5-4 and J usage is TRBJ2-2; 9 nucleotides agree with TRBD2. The receptor's source is a man aged 35-49 years in good health and CMV-seropositive. Sequenced sample: PBMCs. CDR3 amino acids: CASSRRSGGTVNTGELFF. CDR3 nucleotides: TGTGCCAGCAGCCGTCGGAGCGGGGGGACTGTGAACACCGGGGAGCTGTTTTTT. Full variable domain (rest looked up from reference TRBV5-4 and TRBJ2-2): ETGVTQSPTHLIKTRGQQVTLRCSSQSGHNTVSWYQQALGQGPQFIFQYYREEENGRGNFPPRFSGLQFPNYSSELNVNALELDDSALYLCASSRRSGGTVNTGELFFGEGSRLTVL.